This T cell receptor (beta chain) was identified during a study of T cell repertoires in cytomegalovirus infection. Study-wide results and limits: Adding up the frequency of public TCR beta families identified people who carried CMV plus the relevant HLA. What dominated the ex vivo response were HLA-C-restricted CMV-specific TCR beta clonotypes.

Notes on this clonotype: What it recognizes is unknown.

Each CDR3 protein is one row after TCRdb ran MiXCR on the reads. The table records some 200,000 distinct CDR3 sequences, about 38% of them present only once. CDR1 is SGHAT and CDR2 is FQNNGV in the germline V gene. Trimming cost V 1 base and J 6 bases; bases outside gene matches: 10. This CDR3 has 17 amino acids. The sample consisted of CD8+ T cells from cultured PBMCs, taken from culture after CMV antigen stimulation. The origin of this receptor is a human donor in good health (CMV status not recorded). Some clones in this sample may be carry-over from other donors' samples. The gene calls are TRBV11-2 and TRBJ2-3; TRBD2 aligns across 10 bases. CDR3 sequence (DNA): TGTGCCAGCAGCTTAGGTTATAGCGGGGGGCCATCGGATACGCAGTATTTT. Protein: CASSLGYSGGPSDTQYF. Based on the CDR3 plus reference TRBV11-2 and TRBJ2-3, the full variable domain is EAGVAQSPRYKIIEKRQSVAFWCNPISGHATLYWYQQILGQGPKLLIQFQNNGVVDDSQLPKDRFSAERLKGVDSTLKIQPAKLEDSAVYLCASSLGYSGGPSDTQYFGPGTRLTVL.